This entry is about one T cell receptor (beta chain). Its antigen is currently unknown. This sample was included in a study of shared clonotypes between healthy human individuals. Study-level points and caveats: It was the non-shared clonotypes that had lower generation probabilities than clonotypes shared by all four donors.

Sequencing used immunoSEQ multiplex PCR; TCRdb keeps in-frame clones, though not all of them. Among approximately 2.5 million clones, over 85% were seen once, and the ten largest hold approximately 0.37%. The CDR3 spans 12 residues. Losses at the gene ends were 4 bases for V and 9 bases for J; bases not matched to a gene: 4. Germline CDR1 and CDR2: MNHEY and SVGAGI. The chain joins TRBV6-5 to TRBJ2-3, with 7 bases aligning to TRBD2. Sequencing was done on a sample of naive CD4+ T cells from PBMCs. Subset reported: CD45RA+ positively selected. This TCR came from a man aged 18 to 29 in good health. Some clones in this sample may be carry-over from other donors' samples. CDR3 amino acids: CASSSTSATQYF. The CDR3 DNA is TGTGCCAGCAGTTCCACTAGCGCCACGCAGTATTTT.